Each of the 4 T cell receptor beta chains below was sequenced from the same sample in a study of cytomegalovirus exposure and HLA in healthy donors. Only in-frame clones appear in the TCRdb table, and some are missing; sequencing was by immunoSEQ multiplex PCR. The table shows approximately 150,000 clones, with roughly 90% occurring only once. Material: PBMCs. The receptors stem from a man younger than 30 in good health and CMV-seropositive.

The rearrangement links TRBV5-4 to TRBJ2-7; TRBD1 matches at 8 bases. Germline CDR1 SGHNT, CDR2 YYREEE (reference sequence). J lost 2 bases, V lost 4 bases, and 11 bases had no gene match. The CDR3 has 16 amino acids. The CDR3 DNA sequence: TGTGCCAGCAGCCTATCAGGACAGGGTAAGACCTACGAGCAGTACTTC. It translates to CASSLSGQGKTYEQYF.

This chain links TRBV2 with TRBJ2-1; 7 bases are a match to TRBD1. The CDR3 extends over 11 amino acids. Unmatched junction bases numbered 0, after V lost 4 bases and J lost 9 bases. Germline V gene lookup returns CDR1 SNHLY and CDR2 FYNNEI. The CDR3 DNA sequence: TGTGCCAGCAGTGGACAGGGTGAGCAGTTCTTC. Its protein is CASSGQGEQFF. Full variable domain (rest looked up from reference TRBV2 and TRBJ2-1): EPEVTQTPSHQVTQMGQEVILRCVPISNHLYFYWYRQILGQKVEFLVSFYNNEISEKSEIFDDQFSVERPDGSNFTLKIRSTKLEDSAMYFCASSGQGEQFFGPGTRLTVL.

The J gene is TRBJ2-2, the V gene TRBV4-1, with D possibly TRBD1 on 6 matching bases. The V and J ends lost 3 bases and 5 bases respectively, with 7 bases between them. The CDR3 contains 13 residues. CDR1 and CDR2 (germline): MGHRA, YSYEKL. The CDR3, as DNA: TGCGCCAGCAGCCACCAGGGGACCGGGGAGCTGTTTTTT. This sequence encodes CASSHQGTGELFF.

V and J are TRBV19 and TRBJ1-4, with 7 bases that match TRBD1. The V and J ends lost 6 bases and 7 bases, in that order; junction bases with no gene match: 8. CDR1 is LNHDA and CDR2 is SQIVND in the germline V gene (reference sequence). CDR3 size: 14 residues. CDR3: CASSQTTGAEKLFF. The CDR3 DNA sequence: TGTGCCAGTAGCCAAACAACAGGGGCTGAAAAACTGTTTTTT.